This T cell receptor beta chain derives from a study of blood T cell repertoires in COVID-19. Per the germline V gene, CDR1 is MNHEY and CDR2 is SVGAGI. CDR3 length equals 13 residues. V lost 8 bases and J lost 8, with 18 bases in between. Libraries were prepared by immunoSEQ multiplex PCR; TCRdb keeps only in-frame clonotypes and omits some of them. This table holds fewer than 250,000 clones, about 91% found once. The V and J genes are TRBV6-5 and TRBJ1-1; TRBD1 might be the D (6 bases). The sequencing input was PBMCs or T cells enriched from blood (not recorded which). This clonotype originated in a woman aged 25-40 years with acute COVID-19. CDR3 nucleotides: TGTGCCAGCGCCCGGTCCGGGACACCAGAAGCTTTCTTT. Protein product: CASARSGTPEAFF.